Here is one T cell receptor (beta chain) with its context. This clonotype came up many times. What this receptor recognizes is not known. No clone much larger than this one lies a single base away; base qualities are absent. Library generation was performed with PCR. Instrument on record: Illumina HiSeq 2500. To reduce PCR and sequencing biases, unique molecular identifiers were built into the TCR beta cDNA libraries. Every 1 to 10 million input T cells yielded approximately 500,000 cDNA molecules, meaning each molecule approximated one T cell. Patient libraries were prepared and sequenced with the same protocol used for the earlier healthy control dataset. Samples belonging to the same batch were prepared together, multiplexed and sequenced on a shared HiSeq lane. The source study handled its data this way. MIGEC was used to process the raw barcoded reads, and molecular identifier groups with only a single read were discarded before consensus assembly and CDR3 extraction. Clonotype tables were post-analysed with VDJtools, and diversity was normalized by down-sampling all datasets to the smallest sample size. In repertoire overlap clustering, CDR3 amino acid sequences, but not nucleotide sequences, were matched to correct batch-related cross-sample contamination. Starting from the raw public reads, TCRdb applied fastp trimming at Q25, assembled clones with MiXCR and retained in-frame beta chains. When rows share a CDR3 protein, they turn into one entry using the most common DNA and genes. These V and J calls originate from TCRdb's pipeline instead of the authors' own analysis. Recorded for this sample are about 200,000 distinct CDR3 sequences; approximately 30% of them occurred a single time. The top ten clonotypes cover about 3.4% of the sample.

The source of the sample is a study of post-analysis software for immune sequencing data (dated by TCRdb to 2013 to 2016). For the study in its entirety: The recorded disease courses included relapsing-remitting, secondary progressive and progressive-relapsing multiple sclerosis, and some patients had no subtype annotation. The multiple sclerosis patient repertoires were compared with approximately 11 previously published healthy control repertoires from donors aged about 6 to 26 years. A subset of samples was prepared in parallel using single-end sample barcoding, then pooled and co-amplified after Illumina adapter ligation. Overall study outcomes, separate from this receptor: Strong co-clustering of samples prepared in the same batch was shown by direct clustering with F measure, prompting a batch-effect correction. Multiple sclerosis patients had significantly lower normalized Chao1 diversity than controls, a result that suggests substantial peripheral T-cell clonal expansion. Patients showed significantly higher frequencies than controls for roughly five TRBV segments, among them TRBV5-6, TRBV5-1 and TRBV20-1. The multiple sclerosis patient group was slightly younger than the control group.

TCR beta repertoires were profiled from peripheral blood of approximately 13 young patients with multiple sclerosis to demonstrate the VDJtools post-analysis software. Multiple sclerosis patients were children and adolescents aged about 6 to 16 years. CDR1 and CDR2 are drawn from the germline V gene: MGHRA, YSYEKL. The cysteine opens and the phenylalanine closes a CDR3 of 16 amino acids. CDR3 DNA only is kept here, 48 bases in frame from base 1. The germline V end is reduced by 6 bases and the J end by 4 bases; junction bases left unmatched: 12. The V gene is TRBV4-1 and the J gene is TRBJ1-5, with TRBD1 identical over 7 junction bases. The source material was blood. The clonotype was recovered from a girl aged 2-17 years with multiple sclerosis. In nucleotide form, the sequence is TGCGCCAGCAGTCCAGACCCAGGGGGATGGAATCAGCCCCAGCATTTT. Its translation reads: CASSPDPGGWNQPQHF.